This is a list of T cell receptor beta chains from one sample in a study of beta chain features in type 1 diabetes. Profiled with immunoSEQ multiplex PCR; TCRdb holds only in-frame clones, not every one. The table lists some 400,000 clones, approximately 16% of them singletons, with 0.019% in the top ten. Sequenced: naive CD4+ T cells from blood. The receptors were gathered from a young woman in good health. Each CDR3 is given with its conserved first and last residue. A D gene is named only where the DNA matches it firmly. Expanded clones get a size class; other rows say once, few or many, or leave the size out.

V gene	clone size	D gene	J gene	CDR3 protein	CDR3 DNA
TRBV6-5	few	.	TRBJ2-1	CASSYSKTTSSGQFF	TGTGCCAGCAGTTACTCGAAAACTACATCCTCGGGGCAGTTCTTC
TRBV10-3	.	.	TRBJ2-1	CAIGQGVSYNEQFF	TGTGCCATCGGCCAAGGGGTTTCCTACAATGAGCAGTTCTTC
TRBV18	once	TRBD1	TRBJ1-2	CASSRRTGTGANGYTF	TGTGCCAGCTCACGAAGAACCGGGACAGGGGCAAATGGCTACACCTTC
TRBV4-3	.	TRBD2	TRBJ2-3	CASSQDGLAGEEDTQYF	TGCGCCAGCAGCCAAGACGGCCTAGCGGGAGAGGAAGATACGCAGTATTTT
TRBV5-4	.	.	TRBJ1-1	CASSLPDRNTEAFF	TGTGCCAGCAGTTTACCTGACAGGAACACTGAAGCTTTCTTT
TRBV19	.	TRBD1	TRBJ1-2	CASSPQTGGRFNGYTF	TGTGCCAGTAGTCCCCAGACAGGGGGAAGATTCAATGGCTACACCTTC
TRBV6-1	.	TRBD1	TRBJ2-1	CASRLGTGEQFF	TGTGCCAGCAGGCTCGGGACAGGGGAGCAGTTCTTC
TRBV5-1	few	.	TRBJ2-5	CASSLGQGGGQETQYF	TGCGCCAGCAGCTTGGGACAAGGGGGTGGCCAAGAGACCCAGTACTTC
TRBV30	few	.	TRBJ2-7	CACSEGGTSYEQYF	TGTGCCTGCTCCGAGGGCGGTACTTCCTACGAGCAGTACTTC
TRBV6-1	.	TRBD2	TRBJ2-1	CASSAQREGEQFF	TGTGCCAGCAGTGCCCAGCGGGAAGGAGAGCAGTTCTTC
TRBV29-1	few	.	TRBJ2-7	CSADTSPPYEQYF	TGCAGCGCGGACACCTCGCCCCCCTACGAGCAGTACTTC
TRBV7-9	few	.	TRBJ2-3	CASSLTQGLTDTQYF	TGTGCCAGCAGCTTAACGCAGGGCCTCACAGATACGCAGTATTTT
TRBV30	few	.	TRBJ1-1	CAWSNRGDSGAFF	TGTGCCTGGAGTAACCGGGGGGATTCGGGAGCTTTCTTT
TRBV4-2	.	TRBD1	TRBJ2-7	CASSQDEVTGDEQYF	TGTGCCAGCAGCCAAGATGAGGTAACAGGGGACGAGCAGTACTTC
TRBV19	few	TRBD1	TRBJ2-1	CASSLQTGGHSYNEQFF	TGTGCCAGTAGTCTCCAAACAGGGGGCCACTCCTACAATGAGCAGTTCTTC
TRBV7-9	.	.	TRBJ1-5	CASSLAGARQPQHF	TGTGCCAGCAGCTTAGCAGGGGCTAGGCAGCCCCAGCATTTT
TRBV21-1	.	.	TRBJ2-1	CASWAFRDRGNEQFF	TGTGCCAGCTGGGCGTTTAGGGACAGGGGCAATGAGCAGTTCTTC
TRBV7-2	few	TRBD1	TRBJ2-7	CASSLHDLPGQGALGQYF	TGTGCCAGCAGCCTACACGATTTACCGGGACAGGGGGCTCTAGGGCAGTACTTC
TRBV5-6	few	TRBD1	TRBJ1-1	CASSDGQGRGTEAFF	TGTGCCAGCAGCGATGGACAGGGGAGGGGGACTGAAGCTTTCTTT
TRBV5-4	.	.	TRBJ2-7	CASSFNYEQYF	TGTGCCAGCAGCTTCAACTACGAGCAGTACTTC